These T cell receptor beta chains were read from a single sample in a study of shared clonotypes between healthy human individuals. Libraries were prepared by immunoSEQ multiplex PCR; TCRdb keeps only in-frame clonotypes and omits some of them. Here the sample spans about 600,000 clones, about 95% being singletons. The specimen sequenced was naive CD8+ T cells sorted from blood. The receptors come from a woman in her twenties or thirties in good health. Each CDR3 is given with its conserved first and last residue. D genes are given only for firm matches. Not every row has a clone size; where given, it reads once, few, many or a size class.

V	D	J	length	size	CDR3	DNA
TRBV27	-	TRBJ2-5	11	-	CASREFGTQYF	TGTGCCAGCAGGGAGTTTGGGACCCAGTACTTC
TRBV27	-	TRBJ1-2	12	once	CASSSGTGGYTF	TGTGCCAGCAGTTCCGGGACCGGTGGCTACACCTTC
TRBV4-2	-	TRBJ1-1	14	few	CASRLGLEDTEAFF	TGTGCCAGCAGACTGGGACTAGAGGACACTGAAGCTTTCTTT
TRBV6-6	-	TRBJ2-1	16	-	CASSYSILASYNEQFF	TGTGCCAGCAGTTACTCGATACTAGCCTCCTACAATGAGCAGTTCTTC
TRBV5-6	TRBD1	TRBJ2-5	14	once	CASSDGQGVETQYF	TGTGCCAGCAGTGATGGACAGGGGGTCGAGACCCAGTACTTC
TRBV28	-	TRBJ1-2	14	-	CASSPDSGRYGYTF	TGTGCCAGCAGTCCCGACAGTGGGCGCTATGGCTACACCTTC
TRBV27	-	TRBJ1-1	13	-	CASSFTQGAEAFF	TGTGCCAGCAGTTTCACCCAGGGTGCTGAAGCTTTCTTT
TRBV9	-	TRBJ2-1	16	-	CASSQSYRLGVNEQFF	TGTGCCAGCAGCCAAAGCTACAGGTTAGGGGTCAATGAGCAGTTCTTC
TRBV4-1	TRBD2	TRBJ2-3	13	-	CASSPRGGDTQYF	TGCGCCAGCAGCCCTCGGGGGGGGGATACGCAGTATTTT
TRBV9	TRBD1	TRBJ2-2	16	-	CASSKNRDRDTGELFF	TGTGCCAGCAGCAAGAACCGGGACAGGGACACCGGGGAGCTGTTTTTT
TRBV7-9	TRBD2	TRBJ2-7	16	once	CASSIGGGTVAFGQYF	TGTGCCAGCAGCATTGGGGGAGGGACGGTGGCCTTCGGGCAGTACTTC
TRBV10-2	-	TRBJ2-7	16	-	CASSESADFLPYEQYF	TGCGCCAGCAGTGAGAGCGCCGACTTTTTACCCTACGAGCAGTACTTC
TRBV14	-	TRBJ2-7	13	-	CASRGVAGYEQYF	TGTGCCAGCAGGGGGGTGGCTGGCTACGAGCAGTACTTC
TRBV27	TRBD1	TRBJ2-7	13	-	CASTGGTGYEQYF	TGTGCCAGCACCGGGGGGACAGGGTACGAGCAGTACTTC
TRBV7-9	TRBD2	TRBJ2-7	19	-	CASSLIQWGGLAGAYEQYF	TGTGCCAGCAGCTTAATTCAGTGGGGCGGACTAGCGGGAGCCTACGAGCAGTACTTC
TRBV4-1	-	TRBJ2-7	16	-	CASSQDPAASSYEQYF	TGCGCCAGCAGCCAAGATCCCGCGGCGAGCTCCTACGAGCAGTACTTC
TRBV2	-	TRBJ2-3	14	-	CASRWTRDTDTQYF	TGTGCCAGCAGATGGACACGGGACACAGATACGCAGTATTTT
TRBV30	-	TRBJ1-1	11	-	CAWSRNTEAFF	TGTGCCTGGAGCAGGAATACTGAAGCTTTCTTT
TRBV28	TRBD2	TRBJ2-1	13	-	CASSLLADNEQFF	TGTGCCAGCAGTTTACTAGCGGACAATGAGCAGTTCTTC
TRBV6-5	TRBD2	TRBJ2-2	15	-	CASSYEREGTGELFF	TGTGCCAGCAGTTACGAGCGGGAGGGCACCGGGGAGCTGTTTTTT
TRBV28	-	TRBJ1-1	15	-	CASSWVPQMNTEAFF	TGTGCCAGCAGTTGGGTACCCCAGATGAACACTGAAGCTTTCTTT
TRBV5-1	-	TRBJ1-2	15	-	CASSSELTRDYGYTF	TGCGCCAGCAGCTCAGAATTAACCAGGGACTATGGCTACACCTTC
TRBV19	-	TRBJ2-6	17	-	CASSARTAGSGANVLTF	TGTGCCAGTAGTGCAAGAACAGCGGGCTCTGGGGCCAACGTCCTGACTTTC
TRBV9	-	TRBJ1-3	12	-	CASSVDKGTIYF	TGTGCCAGCAGCGTAGATAAGGGGACCATATATTTT